Sequencing of this TCR beta chain was carried out in a study of T cell repertoires in cytomegalovirus infection. Study-level background: Public TCR beta signatures provided an indication of both CMV infection and a matching HLA type. Study outcomes and limitations: Individuals carrying CMV plus the relevant HLA were identified by cumulative frequency of public TCR beta families.

Germline CDR1 is MGHRA and CDR2 is YSYEKL. The CDR3 runs to 14 residues. V was pared by 2 bases and J by 9 bases, with 17 bases between. This clonotype came up once. Its antigen is still unknown. TCRdb analysed the reads with MiXCR anew, one entry per CDR3 protein. The sample includes 450,000 to 650,000 distinct CDR3 sequences, 40% seen only once; the top ten take about 46%. The TCR comes from a human donor in good health (CMV status not recorded). Some clones in this sample may be carry-over from other donors' samples. The starting material was cultured PBMCs, obtained from culture after CMV antigen stimulation. The rearrangement uses TRBV4-1 and TRBJ2-7, with D perhaps TRBD1 (6 bases). The CDR3 sequence is CASSQLGAVKVQYF. The CDR3 DNA follows: TGCGCCAGCAGCCAACTGGGGGCAGTTAAGGTGCAGTACTTC.